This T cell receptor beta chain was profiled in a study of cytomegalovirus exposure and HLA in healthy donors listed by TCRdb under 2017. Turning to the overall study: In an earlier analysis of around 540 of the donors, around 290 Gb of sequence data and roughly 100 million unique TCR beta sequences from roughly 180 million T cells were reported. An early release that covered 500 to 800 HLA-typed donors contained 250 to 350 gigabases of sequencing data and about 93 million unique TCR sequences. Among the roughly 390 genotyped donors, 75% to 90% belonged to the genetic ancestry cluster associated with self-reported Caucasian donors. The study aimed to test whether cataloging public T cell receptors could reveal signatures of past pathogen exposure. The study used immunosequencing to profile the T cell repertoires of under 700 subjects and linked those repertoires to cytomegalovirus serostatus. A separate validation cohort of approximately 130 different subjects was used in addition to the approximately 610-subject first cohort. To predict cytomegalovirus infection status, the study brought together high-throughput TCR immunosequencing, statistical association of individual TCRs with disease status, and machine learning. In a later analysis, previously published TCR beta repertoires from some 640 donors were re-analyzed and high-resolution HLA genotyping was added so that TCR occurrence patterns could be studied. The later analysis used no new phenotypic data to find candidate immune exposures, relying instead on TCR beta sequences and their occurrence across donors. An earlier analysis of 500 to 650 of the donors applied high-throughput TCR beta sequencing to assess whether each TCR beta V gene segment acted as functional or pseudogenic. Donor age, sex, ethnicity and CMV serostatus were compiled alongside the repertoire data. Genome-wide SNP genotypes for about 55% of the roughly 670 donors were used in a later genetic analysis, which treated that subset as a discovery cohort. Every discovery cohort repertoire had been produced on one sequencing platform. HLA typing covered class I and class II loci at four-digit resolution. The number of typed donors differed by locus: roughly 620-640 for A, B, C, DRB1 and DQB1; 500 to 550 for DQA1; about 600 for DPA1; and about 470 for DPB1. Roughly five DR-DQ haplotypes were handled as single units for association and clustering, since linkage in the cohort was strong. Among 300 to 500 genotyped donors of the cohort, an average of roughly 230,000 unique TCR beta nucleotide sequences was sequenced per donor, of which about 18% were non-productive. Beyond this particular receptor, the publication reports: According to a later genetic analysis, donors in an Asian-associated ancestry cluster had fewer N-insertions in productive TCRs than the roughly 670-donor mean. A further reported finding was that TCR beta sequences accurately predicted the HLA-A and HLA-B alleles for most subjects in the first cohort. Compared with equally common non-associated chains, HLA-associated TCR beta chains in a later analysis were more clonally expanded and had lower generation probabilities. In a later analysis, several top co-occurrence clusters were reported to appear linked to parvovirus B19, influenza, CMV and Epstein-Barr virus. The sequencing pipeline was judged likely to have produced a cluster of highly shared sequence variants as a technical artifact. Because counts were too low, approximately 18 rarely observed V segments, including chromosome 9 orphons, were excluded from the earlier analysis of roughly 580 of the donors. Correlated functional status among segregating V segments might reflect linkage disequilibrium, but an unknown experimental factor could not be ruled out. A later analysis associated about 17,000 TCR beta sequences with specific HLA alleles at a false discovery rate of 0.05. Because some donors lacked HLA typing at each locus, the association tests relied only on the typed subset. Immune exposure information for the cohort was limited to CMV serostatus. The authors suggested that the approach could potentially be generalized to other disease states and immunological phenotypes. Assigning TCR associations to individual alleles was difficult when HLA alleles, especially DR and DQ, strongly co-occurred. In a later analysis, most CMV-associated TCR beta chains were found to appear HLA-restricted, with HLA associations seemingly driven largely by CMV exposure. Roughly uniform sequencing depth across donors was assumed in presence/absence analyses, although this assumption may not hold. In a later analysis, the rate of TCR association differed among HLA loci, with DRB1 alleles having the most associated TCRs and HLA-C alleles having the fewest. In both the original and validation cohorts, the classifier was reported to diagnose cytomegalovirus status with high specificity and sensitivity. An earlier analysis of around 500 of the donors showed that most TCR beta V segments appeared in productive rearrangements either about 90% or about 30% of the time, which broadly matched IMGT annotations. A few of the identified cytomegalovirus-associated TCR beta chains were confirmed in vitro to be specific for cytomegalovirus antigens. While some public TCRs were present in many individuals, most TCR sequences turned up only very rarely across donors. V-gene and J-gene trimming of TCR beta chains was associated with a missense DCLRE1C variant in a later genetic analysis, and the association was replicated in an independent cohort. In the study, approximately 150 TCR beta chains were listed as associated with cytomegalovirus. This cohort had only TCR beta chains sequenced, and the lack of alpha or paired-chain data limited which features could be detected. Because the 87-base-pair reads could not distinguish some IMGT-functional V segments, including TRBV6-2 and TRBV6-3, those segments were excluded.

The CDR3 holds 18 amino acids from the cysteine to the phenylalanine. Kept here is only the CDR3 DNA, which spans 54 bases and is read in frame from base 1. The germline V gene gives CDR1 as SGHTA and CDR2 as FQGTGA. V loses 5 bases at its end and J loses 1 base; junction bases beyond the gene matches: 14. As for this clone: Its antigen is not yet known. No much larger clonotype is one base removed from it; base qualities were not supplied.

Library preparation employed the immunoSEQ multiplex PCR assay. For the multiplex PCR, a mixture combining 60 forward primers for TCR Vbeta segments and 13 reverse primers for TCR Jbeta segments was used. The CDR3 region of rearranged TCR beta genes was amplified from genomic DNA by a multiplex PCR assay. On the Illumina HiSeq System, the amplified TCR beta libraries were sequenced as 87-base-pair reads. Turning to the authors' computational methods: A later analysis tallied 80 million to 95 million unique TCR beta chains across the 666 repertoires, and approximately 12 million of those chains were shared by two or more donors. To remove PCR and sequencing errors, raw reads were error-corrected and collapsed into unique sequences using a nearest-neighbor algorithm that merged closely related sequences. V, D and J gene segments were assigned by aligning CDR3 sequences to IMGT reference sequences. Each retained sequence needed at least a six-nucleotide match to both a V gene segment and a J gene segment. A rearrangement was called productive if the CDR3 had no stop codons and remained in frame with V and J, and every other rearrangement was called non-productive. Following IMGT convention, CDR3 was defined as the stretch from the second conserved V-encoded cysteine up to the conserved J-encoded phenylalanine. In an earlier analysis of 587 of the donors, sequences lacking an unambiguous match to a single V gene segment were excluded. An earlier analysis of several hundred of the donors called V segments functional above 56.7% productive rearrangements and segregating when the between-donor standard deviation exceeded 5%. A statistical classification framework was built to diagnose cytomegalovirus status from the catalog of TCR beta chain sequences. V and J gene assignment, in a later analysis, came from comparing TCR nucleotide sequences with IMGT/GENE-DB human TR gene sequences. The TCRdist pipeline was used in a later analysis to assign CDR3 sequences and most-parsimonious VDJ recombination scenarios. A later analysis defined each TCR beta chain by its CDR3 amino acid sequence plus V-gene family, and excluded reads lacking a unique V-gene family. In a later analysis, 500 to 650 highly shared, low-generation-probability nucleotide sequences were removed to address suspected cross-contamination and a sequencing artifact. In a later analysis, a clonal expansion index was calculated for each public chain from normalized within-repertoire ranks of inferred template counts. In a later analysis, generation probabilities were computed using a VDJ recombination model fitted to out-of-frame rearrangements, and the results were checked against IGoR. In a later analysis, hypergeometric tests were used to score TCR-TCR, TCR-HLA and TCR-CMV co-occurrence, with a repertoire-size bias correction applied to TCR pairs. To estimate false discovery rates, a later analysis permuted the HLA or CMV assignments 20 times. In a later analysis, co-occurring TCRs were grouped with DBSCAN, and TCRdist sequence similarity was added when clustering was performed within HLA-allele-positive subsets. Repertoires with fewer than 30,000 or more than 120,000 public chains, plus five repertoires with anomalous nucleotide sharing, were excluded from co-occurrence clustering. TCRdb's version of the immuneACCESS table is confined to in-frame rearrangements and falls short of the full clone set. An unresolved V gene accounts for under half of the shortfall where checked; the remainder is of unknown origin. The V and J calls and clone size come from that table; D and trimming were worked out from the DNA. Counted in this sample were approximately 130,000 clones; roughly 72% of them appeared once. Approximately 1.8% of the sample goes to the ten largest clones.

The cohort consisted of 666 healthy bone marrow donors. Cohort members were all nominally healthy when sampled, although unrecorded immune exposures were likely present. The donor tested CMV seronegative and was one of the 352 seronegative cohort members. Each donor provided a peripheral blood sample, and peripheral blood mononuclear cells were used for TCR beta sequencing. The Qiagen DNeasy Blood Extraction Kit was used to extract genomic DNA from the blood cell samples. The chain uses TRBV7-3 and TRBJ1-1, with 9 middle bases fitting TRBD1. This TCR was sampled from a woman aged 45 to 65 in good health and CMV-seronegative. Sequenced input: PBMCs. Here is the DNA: TGTGCCAGCAGCCCACCTACAGGGGGCGGAAAAGCGAACACTGAAGCTTTCTTT. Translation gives CASSPPTGGGKANTEAFF.